Given below is one T cell receptor beta chain in context. Germline trimming cut 1 base from V and 6 bases from J; bases unmatched to any gene: 11. The CDR3 spans 16 residues. The germline gives CDR1 LGHNA, CDR2 YNFKEQ. This record belongs to a study of beta chain features in type 1 diabetes. As every portion of the isolated RNA was reverse transcribed, the sequencing read expressed TCRB transcripts. The method was immunoSEQ multiplex PCR; TCRdb's version includes in-frame clones alone and lacks a portion of them. This sample has a few hundred thousand clones, with around 30% found just once. The V gene is TRBV4-2, the J gene TRBJ2-7; 8 bases agree with TRBD1. This clonotype was obtained from a man aged 18 to 29 in good health. Material for sequencing was naive CD4+ T cells from blood. CDR3 nucleotide sequence: TGTGCCAGCAGCCAAGGGGCAGGGGGCATCTCGGGCGAGCAGTACTTC. This sequence encodes CASSQGAGGISGEQYF.